This T cell receptor beta chain emerged from a study of RUNX1 and TCR beta rearrangement in T-cell leukemia (dated by TCRdb to about 2020). In terms of the full investigation: The comparison of TCR beta rearrangements and CDR3 junctions set fewer than 15 T-ALLs carrying mono-allelic acquired RUNX1 mutations against ten to eleven T-ALLs that were RUNX1 wildtype. The multicentric trials consisted of GRAALL-2003 and GRAALL-2005. The RUNX1 mutation status of the T-ALL cases had been established in an earlier study. The RUNX1 wildtype T-ALLs were chosen to have at least incomplete clonal TCR beta rearrangements, which allowed D1 segments to be compared with D2 segments. All RUNX1 mutations in the mutated group were heterozygous, approximately 11 in the Runt homology domain and a few in the transactivation domain. After EuroClonality multiplex PCR on genomic DNA, Genescan analysis was used to assess TCR rearrangements. The RUNX1 wildtype T-ALLs were matched on an immature maturation arrest stage, which was defined as the absence of cytoplasmic or surface TCR beta protein. RUNX1-mutated T-ALLs spanned more diverse maturation arrest stages, including cases arrested before TCR beta rearrangement onset. TCR beta rearrangements in human T-ALL were analyzed for comparison with findings from a Runx1 knockout mouse model. On the study overall, not on this receptor specifically: In clonal rearrangements, TCR beta D1 segment usage was not significantly different between RUNX1-mutated (roughly 80%) and wildtype (roughly 60%) T-ALLs. RUNX1-mutated and wildtype T-ALLs showed similar TCR beta J1 cluster usage, with no significant difference. Clonal TCR beta rearrangements were found in about 62% of RUNX1-mutated T-ALLs, which is fewer than the over 80% reported for T-ALL generally. Because too few clonal rearrangements were available, TCR beta CDR3 length and D segment truncation in T-ALLs could not be evaluated.

For oncotyping and quantification of minimal residual disease, T-ALL samples were taken at diagnosis from children and adults treated according to protocol. V is reduced by 4 bases and J by 5 bases, leaving a spacing of 18 bases between them. The germline V gene sets CDR1 to MNHNS and CDR2 to SASEGT. There are 16 amino acids in the CDR3, from cysteine to phenylalanine inclusive. Only CDR3 DNA remains: 48 bases, in frame from the first base. The method was PCR. The instrument was an Illumina MiSeq. Next generation amplicon sequencing was used to characterize TCR beta DJ and VDJ rearrangements. Under the source paper's analysis protocol: The Vidjil software was applied to the amplicon sequencing data to identify clonal TCR beta rearrangements. TCR beta rearrangement characteristics of the RUNX1-mutated and wildtype groups were compared using two-tailed Fisher exact tests. TCRdb's own reprocessing of the public reads used fastp at Q25 and MiXCR and kept productive beta chains. Merged by CDR3 protein, the rows form single entries marked with the most common genes and DNA. The V and J calls were not made by the authors but by TCRdb's processing. Recorded for this sample are about 160 distinct CDR3 sequences; 47% of them occurred a single time. The ten largest clones capture 66% of the sample.

To note about this clonotype: Its antigen is currently not known. A much larger clone is a single base away; this may be a read error.

What was sequenced was blood. The receptor was derived from a female donor with T-cell acute lymphoblastic leukemia. The rearrangement joined TRBV6-1 to TRBJ1-3; no D segment can be confidently identified. The sequence in DNA is TGTGCCAGCAGTGTAGCGCGTCCCCAGGCGAGAAACACCATATATTTT. It encodes CASSVARPQARNTIYF.